The next 21 T cell receptor beta chains were all read from a single sample in a study of T cell responses to AZD1222 COVID-19 vaccine. Profiled with immunoSEQ multiplex PCR; TCRdb holds only in-frame clones, not every one. The profile shows approximately 120,000 clones, about 90% of them singletons. The sample in question was peripheral blood, obtained on day 0 of AZD1222 vaccination. These receptors were collected from an adult in good health.

The chain recombines TRBV5-6 with TRBJ2-7, with D tentatively TRBD2 (5 bases). V was shortened by 2 bases and J by 5 bases, with 8 bases between the two germline ends. Per germline, CDR1 SGHDT and CDR2 YYEEEE. The CDR3 is 12 residues long. The DNA of the CDR3 is TGTGCCAGCAGCTTAAGCGGACACGAGCAGTACTTC. It specifies CASSLSGHEQYF.

This chain joins TRBV4-2 and TRBJ2-5, with 10 bases fitting TRBD1. The CDR3 is 16 amino acids. J gave up 2 bases and V 5 bases, and 8 bases lay outside the gene matches. Germline V lookup: CDR1 LGHNA, CDR2 YNFKEQ. In DNA, the CDR3 is TGTGCCAGCAGCGCACGACAGGGGGCCCTACAAGAGACCCAGTACTTC. As protein: CASSARQGALQETQYF.

The V and J genes are TRBV2 and TRBJ1-2, with D tentatively TRBD1 (5 bases). Germline V lookup: CDR1 SNHLY, CDR2 FYNNEI. The V gene lost 1 base and the J gene lost 8 bases, with 14 bases spanning the gap. The CDR3 covers 14 residues. The CDR3 protein is CASSEEGQGEGYTF. Written as DNA, the CDR3 is TGTGCCAGCAGTGAAGAGGGCCAGGGCGAGGGCTACACCTTC.

This clone occurred a few times. The chain couples TRBV29-1 to TRBJ2-7; a weak D match, TRBD1 (6 bases). Trimming shortened V by 6 bases and J by 6 bases, and 18 bases separated the two germline ends. CDR3 size: 13 residues. Germline V gene lookup returns CDR1 SQVTM and CDR2 ANQGSEA. This chain's CDR3 is CSVSQQGRSEQYF. CDR3 nucleotides: TGCAGCGTAAGCCAACAGGGTCGGAGCGAGCAGTACTTC.

The chain uses TRBV18 and TRBJ2-6, with 7 nucleotides matching TRBD2. CDR1 and CDR2 from the germline V gene are KGHSH and LQKENI. V was pared by 4 bases and J by 6 bases, with 6 bases of the junction left unmatched. The CDR3 covers 15 residues. For the CDR3, the DNA is TGTGCCAGCTCACTTGAGACTAGCCAGGCCAACGTCCTGACTTTC. This encodes CASSLETSQANVLTF.

V usage is TRBV29-1 and J usage is TRBJ2-3; 8 bases line up with TRBD1. Germline CDR1 SQVTM, CDR2 ANQGSEA. V shed 2 bases, J shed 0 bases, and the junction held 4 bases outside the gene matches. The CDR3 is 15 residues long. In nucleotides, the CDR3 is TGCAGCGTTGAACTGGACAGGGCTAGCACAGATACGCAGTATTTT. Amino acids: CSVELDRASTDTQYF.

The chain is built from TRBV4-3 and TRBJ1-2, with D unclear. Deletions cut 0 bases from V and 4 bases from J, with 12 bases between. The CDR3 runs to 15 residues. Germline values: CDR1 LGHNA, CDR2 YSLEER. CDR3 protein: CASSQDLGKSYGYTF. CDR3 nucleotides: TGCGCCAGCAGCCAAGACTTAGGAAAGAGCTATGGCTACACCTTC.

This rearrangement joins TRBV2 to TRBJ1-2, with D unresolved. Trimming pared 4 bases from V and 2 bases from J, leaving 14 bases between. The CDR3 is 15 residues long. Per germline, CDR1 SNHLY and CDR2 FYNNEI. The CDR3, as DNA: TGTGCCAGCAGTGTCTCGGAGCGACCGAACTATGGCTACACCTTC. Its protein product is CASSVSERPNYGYTF.

The chain employs TRBV10-3 and TRBJ2-7; TRBD2 matches at 8 bases. V lost 6 bases to trimming and J lost 0 bases; unmatched junction nucleotides: 10. Germline-derived CDR1 and CDR2 are ENHRY and SYGVKD. The CDR3 has 16 amino acids. The CDR3 is CAISSLEREPSYEQYF. Here the CDR3 DNA reads TGTGCCATCAGCTCCCTCGAGCGGGAGCCCTCCTACGAGCAGTACTTC.

The V and J genes are TRBV16 and TRBJ1-5; D ambiguous. V dropped 4 bases and J dropped 0 bases, with 16 bases sitting between them. The CDR3 is 17 residues long. The germline gives CDR1 KGHSY, CDR2 FQNENV. This CDR3 is CASSPWSPNISNQPQHF. DNA for the CDR3: TGTGCCAGCAGCCCCTGGTCACCAAATATTAGCAATCAGCCCCAGCATTTT.

The rearrangement joins TRBV30 to TRBJ1-5; 10 bases align to TRBD1. J gave up 2 bases and V 0 bases, and 7 bases lay outside the gene matches. Germline loops: CDR1 GTSNPN, CDR2 SVGIG (reference sequence). This CDR3 is built from 17 residues. CDR3 DNA sequence: TGTGCCTGGAGTGTAAGGGACAGGGGTTTTGGCAATCAGCCCCAGCATTTT. As protein: CAWSVRDRGFGNQPQHF.

The chain has TRBV5-6 and TRBJ2-2, with 8 bases identical to TRBD2. Germline V gene lookup returns CDR1 SGHDT and CDR2 YYEEEE. The CDR3 runs to 16 residues. V was clipped by 0 bases and J by 1 base; unmatched bases: 2. The CDR3, as DNA: TGTGCCAGCAGCTTGGCCGCGGGGGGGAACACCGGGGAGCTGTTTTTT. Protein product: CASSLAAGGNTGELFF.

The gene calls are TRBV12-3 or TRBV12-4 and TRBJ1-5; possibly TRBD1 for D (5 bases). The CDR3 runs to 13 residues. Deletions cut 1 base from V and 13 bases from J, with 14 bases between. Written as DNA, the CDR3 is TGTGCCAGCAGTTTAGGGTACAGGACACTACAGCATTTT. Translation: CASSLGYRTLQHF.

The chain couples TRBV4-1 to TRBJ1-2; TRBD1 matches at 9 bases. The V gene end was trimmed by 4 bases and the J gene end by 2 bases; junction bases not matched to a gene: 8. The CDR3 is 16 amino acids. From germline, CDR1 is MGHRA and CDR2 YSYEKL. The CDR3 sequence is CASSPRGTGGNYGYTF. DNA for the CDR3: TGCGCCAGCAGCCCCCGAGGCACAGGGGGCAACTATGGCTACACCTTC.

This chain uses TRBV24-1 with TRBJ2-1, with 8 positions matching TRBD1. From germline, CDR1 is KGHDR and CDR2 SFDVKD. Trimming removed 4 bases from V and 5 bases from J; junction bases left unmatched: 6. The CDR3 has 15 amino acids. The CDR3 sequence: CATSDPRTGNNEQFF. DNA for the CDR3: TGTGCCACCAGTGACCCCAGGACAGGGAACAATGAGCAGTTCTTC.

The chain joins TRBV6-2 or TRBV6-3 to TRBJ2-2; D uncertain. Between the trimmed V and J ends, which lost 1 base and 6 bases, there was a span of 6 bases. The CDR3 length is 13 residues. Per germline, CDR1 MNHEY and CDR2 SVGEGT. CDR3 sequence: CASSYYRAGELFF. CDR3 sequence (DNA): TGTGCCAGCAGTTACTATAGGGCCGGGGAGCTGTTTTTT.

The J gene is TRBJ2-3, the V gene TRBV7-2; D might be TRBD2 (5 bases). Trimming shortened V by 5 bases and J by 6 bases, and 9 bases separated the two germline ends. The CDR3 length is 12 residues. Germline V gene lookup returns CDR1 SGHTA and CDR2 FQGNSA. This CDR3 reads CASSRGADTQYF. The CDR3 bases are TGTGCCAGCAGCCGGGGAGCGGATACGCAGTATTTT.

V gene TRBV28 combines with J gene TRBJ2-5; D remains ambiguous. Germline V CDR1 and CDR2: MDHEN, SYDVKM. CDR3 length: 12 amino acids. V lost 6 bases and J 2 bases, leaving 7 bases between the germline ends. The CDR3 DNA sequence: TGTGCCAGCAGATCTAGGCAAGAGACCCAGTACTTC. Protein sequence: CASRSRQETQYF.

The rearrangement links TRBV9 to TRBJ2-1; D remains unclear. This CDR3 region has 14 residues. V was trimmed by 0 bases and J by 2 bases, leaving 6 bases between them. Germline V gene sequence: CDR1 SGDLS, CDR2 YYNGEE. DNA for the CDR3: TGTGCCAGCAGCGTAGGAAACGCCTACAATGAGCAGTTCTTC. Encoded protein: CASSVGNAYNEQFF.

V and J are TRBV28 and TRBJ2-7; 8 nucleotides agree with TRBD1. This CDR3 contains 15 residues. V was clipped by 8 bases and J by 4 bases; unmatched bases: 13. Germline V gene lookup returns CDR1 MDHEN and CDR2 SYDVKM. The CDR3 sequence: CASGGQGRLSYEQYF. The CDR3 DNA reads TGTGCCAGCGGCGGACAGGGACGCCTATCTTACGAGCAGTACTTC.

The rearrangement links TRBV2 to TRBJ1-1; D is ambiguous. CDR1 and CDR2 (germline): SNHLY, FYNNEI. The CDR3 is 13 amino acids. The V end lost 6 bases, the J end lost 6 bases, and 14 bases lay between the germline ends. The CDR3 DNA reads TGTGCCAGCAGCGAACCCCGGGCTCCTGAAGCTTTCTTT. Residues: CASSEPRAPEAFF.